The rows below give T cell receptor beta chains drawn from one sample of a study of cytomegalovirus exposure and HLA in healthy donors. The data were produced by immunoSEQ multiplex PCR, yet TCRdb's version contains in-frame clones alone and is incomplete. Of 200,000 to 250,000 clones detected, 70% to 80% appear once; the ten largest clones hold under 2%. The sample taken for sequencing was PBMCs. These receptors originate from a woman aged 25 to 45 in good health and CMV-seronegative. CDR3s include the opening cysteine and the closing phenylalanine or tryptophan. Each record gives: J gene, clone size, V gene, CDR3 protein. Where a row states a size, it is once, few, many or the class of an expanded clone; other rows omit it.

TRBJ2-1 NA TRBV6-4 CASSESGGGVNEQFF
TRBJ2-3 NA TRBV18 CASSPPSASGGTDTQYF
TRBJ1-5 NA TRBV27 CASSLAGNLGPQHF
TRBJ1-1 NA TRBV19 CAIQSGGNTEAFF
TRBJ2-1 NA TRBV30 CARTSGGLEQFF
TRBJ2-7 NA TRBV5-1 CASSLARGQGGSYEQYF
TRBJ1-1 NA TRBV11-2 CASSLDLRRGAFF
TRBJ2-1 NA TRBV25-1 CASSLTSGGYNEQFF
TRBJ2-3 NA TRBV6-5 CASSRGLAGDTQYF
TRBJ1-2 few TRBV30 CAWSGSNYGYTF
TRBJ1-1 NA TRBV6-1 CASRHRENTEAFF
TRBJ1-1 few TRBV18 CASSPVNRPEAFF
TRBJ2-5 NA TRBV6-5 CAVTGDQETQYF
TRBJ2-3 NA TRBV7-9 CASSFLLAGAHQRTQYF
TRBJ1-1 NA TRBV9 CASSLTGNAEAFF
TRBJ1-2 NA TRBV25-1 CASSVGQSYGYTF
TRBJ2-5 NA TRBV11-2 CASSLVSLRGQETQYF
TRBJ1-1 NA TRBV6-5 CASTPGQPNTEAFF
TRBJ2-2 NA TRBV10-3 CAISEAGGRGELFF
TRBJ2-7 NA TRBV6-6 CASTPGREGLGYEQYF
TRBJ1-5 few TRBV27 CASSLQGANQPQHF
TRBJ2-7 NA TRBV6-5 CASSEGRGNEQYF
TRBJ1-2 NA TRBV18 CASSRTTGGVDGYTF
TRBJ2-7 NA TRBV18 CASSPRRDRATYEQYF
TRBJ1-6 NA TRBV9 CASSARTGDRSSYNSPLHF
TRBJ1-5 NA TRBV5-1 CASSLTTGHQPQHF
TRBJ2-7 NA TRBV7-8 CASSLEGQGGYEQYF
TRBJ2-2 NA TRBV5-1 CASSQKQGAQNTGELFF
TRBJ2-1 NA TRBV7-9 CASSLSLQGNEQFF
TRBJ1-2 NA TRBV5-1 CASSLANPGQVYGYTF
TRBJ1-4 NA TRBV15 CATSRRNGGSNEKLFF
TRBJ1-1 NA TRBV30 CAWSGDTDTEAFF
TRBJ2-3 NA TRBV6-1 CASSGSGGTDTQYF
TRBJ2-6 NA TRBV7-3 CASSLMGQELTSGANVLTF
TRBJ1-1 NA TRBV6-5 CASSYGGGERTEAFF
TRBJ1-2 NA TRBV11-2 CASSLEVADYGYTF
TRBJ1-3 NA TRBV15 CATSEDRGSTGSTIYF